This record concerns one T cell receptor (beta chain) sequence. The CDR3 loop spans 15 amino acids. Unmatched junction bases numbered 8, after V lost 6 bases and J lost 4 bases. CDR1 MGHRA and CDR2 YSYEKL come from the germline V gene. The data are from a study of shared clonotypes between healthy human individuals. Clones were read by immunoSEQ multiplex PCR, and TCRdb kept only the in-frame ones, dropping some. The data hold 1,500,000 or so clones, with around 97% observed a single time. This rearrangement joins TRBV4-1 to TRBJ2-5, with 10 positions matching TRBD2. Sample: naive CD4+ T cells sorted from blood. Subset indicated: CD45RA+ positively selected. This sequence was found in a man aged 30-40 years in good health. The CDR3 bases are TGCGCCAGCAGTCGGAGTCCTAGCGGGAGAGAGACCCAGTACTTC. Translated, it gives CASSRSPSGRETQYF.